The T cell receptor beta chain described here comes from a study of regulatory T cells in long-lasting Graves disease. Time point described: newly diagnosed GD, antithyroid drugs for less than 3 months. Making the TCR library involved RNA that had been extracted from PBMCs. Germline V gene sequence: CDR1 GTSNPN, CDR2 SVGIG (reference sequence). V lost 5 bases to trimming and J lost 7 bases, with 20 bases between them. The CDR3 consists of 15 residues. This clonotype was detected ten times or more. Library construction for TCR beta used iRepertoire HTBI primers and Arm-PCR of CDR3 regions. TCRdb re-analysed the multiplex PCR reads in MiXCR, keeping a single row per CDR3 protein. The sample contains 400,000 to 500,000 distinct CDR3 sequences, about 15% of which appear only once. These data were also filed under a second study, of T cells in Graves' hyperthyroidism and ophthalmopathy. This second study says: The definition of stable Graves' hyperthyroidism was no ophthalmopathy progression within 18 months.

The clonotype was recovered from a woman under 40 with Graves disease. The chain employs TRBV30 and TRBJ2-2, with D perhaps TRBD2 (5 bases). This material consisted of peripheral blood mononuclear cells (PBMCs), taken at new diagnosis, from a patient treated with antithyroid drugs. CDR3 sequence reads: CAWAAGGGFGGELFF. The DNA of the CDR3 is TGTGCCTGGGCCGCGGGCGGCGGTTTTGGCGGGGAGCTGTTTTTT.